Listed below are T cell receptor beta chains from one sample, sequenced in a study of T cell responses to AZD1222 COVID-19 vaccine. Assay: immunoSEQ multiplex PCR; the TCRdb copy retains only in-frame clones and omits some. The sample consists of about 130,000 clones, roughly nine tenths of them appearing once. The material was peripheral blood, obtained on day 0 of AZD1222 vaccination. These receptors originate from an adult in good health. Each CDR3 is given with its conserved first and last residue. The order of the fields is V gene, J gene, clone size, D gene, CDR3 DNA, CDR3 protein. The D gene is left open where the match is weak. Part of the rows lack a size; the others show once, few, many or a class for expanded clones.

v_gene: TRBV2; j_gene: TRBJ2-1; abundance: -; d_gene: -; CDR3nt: TGTGCCAGCAGTGACCCTAGTCGGGATGAGCAGTTCTTC; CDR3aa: CASSDPSRDEQFF
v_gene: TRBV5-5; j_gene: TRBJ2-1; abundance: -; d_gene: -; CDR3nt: TGTGCCAGCAGCTTCCTTGGCGGGACGAGCTCCTACAATGAGCAGTTCTTC; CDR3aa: CASSFLGGTSSYNEQFF
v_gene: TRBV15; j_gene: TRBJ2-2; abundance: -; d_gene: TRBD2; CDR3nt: TGTGCCACCAGCAGATACTATGGCTATGGCAGGGAGGGTACCGGGGAGCTGTTTTTT; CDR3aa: CATSRYYGYGREGTGELFF
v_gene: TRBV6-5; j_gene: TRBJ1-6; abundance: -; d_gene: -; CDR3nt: TGTGCCAGCAGTTATTCAAATTCACCCCTCCACTTT; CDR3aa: CASSYSNSPLHF
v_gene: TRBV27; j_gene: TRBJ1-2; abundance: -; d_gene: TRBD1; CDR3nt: TGTGCCAGCAGTTTAAACCCTGGGACAGGGTATGGCTACACCTTC; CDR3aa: CASSLNPGTGYGYTF
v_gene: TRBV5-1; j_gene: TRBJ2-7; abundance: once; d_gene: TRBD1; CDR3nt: TGCGCCAGCAGCTTTGGACAGGGTTCCAACGAGCAGTACTTC; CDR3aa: CASSFGQGSNEQYF
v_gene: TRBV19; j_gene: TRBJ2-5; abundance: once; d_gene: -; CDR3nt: TGTGCCAGTAGTGCACAACCTCAAGAGACCCAGTACTTC; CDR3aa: CASSAQPQETQYF
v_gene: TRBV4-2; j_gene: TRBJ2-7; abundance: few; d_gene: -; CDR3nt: TGTGCCAGCAGCCAAGCGGACAGCGAGCAGTACTTC; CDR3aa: CASSQADSEQYF
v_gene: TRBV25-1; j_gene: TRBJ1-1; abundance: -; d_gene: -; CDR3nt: TGTGCCAGCAGCCGAGGGTCGGGCTACAACACTGAAGCTTTCTTT; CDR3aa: CASSRGSGYNTEAFF
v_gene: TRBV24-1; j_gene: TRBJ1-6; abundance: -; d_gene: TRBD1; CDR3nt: TGTGCCACCAGCGGGGGTACAGGGGATTATAATTCACCCCTCCACTTT; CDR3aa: CATSGGTGDYNSPLHF
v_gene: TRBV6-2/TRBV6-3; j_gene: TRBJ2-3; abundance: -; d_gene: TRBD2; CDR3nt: TGTGCCAGCAGTCCCCGGGCTAGCGGGAGCTCTGATACGCAGTATTTT; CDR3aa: CASSPRASGSSDTQYF
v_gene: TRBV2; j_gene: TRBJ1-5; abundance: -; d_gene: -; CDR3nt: TGTGCCAGCAGCGCAGGGTTCGGCAGCAATCAGCCCCAGCATTTT; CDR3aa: CASSAGFGSNQPQHF
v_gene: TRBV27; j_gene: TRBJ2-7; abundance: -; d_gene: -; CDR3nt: TGTGCCAGCGGTGTCAGGCAGGGGTTTTCCTACGAGCAGTACTTC; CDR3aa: CASGVRQGFSYEQYF
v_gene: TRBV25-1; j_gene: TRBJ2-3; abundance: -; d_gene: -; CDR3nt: TGTGCCAGCAGTGAGGGAGCGGGCTTTGGAGGGATTCCAGATACGCAGTATTTT; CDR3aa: CASSEGAGFGGIPDTQYF
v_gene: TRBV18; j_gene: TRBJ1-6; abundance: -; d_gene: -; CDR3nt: TGTGCCAGCTCACCAGGGGCGGGGAGCAACCTCCCACCCTATTCACCCCTCCACTTT; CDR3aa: CASSPGAGSNLPPYSPLHF
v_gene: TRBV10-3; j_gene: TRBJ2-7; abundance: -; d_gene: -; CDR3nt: TGTGCCATCGGATCGAATACCTACGAGCAGTACTTC; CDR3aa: CAIGSNTYEQYF
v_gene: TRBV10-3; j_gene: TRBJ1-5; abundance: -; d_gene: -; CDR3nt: TGTGCCATCAGTGAGAAGTTAGGGGGTTTCGATCAGCCCCAGCATTTT; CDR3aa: CAISEKLGGFDQPQHF
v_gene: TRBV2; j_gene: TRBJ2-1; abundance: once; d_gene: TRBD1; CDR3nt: TGTGCCAGCAGTATGGACAGGGGGAATTACAATGAGCAGTTCTTC; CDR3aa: CASSMDRGNYNEQFF
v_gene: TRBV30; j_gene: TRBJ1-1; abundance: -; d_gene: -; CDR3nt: TGTGCCTGGAGTGTCGGGGGGAACCCAATGAACACTGAAGCTTTCTTT; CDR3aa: CAWSVGGNPMNTEAFF
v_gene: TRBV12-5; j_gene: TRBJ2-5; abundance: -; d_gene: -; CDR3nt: TGTGCTAGTGGTTTGGAGGGGGTAGAGACCCAGTACTTC; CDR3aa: CASGLEGVETQYF
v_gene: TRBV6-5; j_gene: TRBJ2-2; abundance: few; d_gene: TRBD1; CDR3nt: TGTGCCACCCGACAGGGGGGTCTAACCGGGGAGCTGTTTTTT; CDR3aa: CATRQGGLTGELFF
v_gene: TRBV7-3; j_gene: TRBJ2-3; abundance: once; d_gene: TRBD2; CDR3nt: TGTGCCAGCAGCTTATGGGTAGCGGGAGGGGCAGATACGCAGTATTTT; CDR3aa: CASSLWVAGGADTQYF
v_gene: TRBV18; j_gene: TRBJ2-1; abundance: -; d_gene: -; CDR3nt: TGTGCCAGCTCACCACTGCGTGAGCAGTTCTTC; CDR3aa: CASSPLREQFF
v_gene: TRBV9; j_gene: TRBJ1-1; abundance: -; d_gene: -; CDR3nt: TGTGCCAGCAGCGTCCGGGTGAACACTGAAGCTTTCTTT; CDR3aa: CASSVRVNTEAFF